The 17 T cell receptor beta chains listed next were all sequenced from one sample in a study of blood T cell repertoires in COVID-19. Sequencing was performed with immunoSEQ multiplex PCR; in TCRdb, only in-frame clones are kept and a portion is missing. The sample lists more than 200,000 clones, about 90% occurring once. What was sequenced was PBMCs or T cells enriched from blood (not recorded which). The origin of the receptors is a young woman with acute COVID-19.

The V call is TRBV5-1, the J call TRBJ1-3; 10 nucleotides align to TRBD1. V shed 5 bases, J shed 4 bases, and the junction held 9 bases outside the gene matches. This CDR3 is built from 16 residues. Germline CDR1 is SGHRS and CDR2 is YFSETQ. CDR3 sequence (DNA): TGCGCCAGCAGAAGTGACAGGGGGCTGTGGGGAAACACCATATATTTT. It is translated as CASRSDRGLWGNTIYF. Variable domain in full (rest from reference TRBV5-1 and TRBJ1-3): KAGVTQTPRYLIKTRGQQVTLSCSPISGHRSVSWYQQTPGQGLQFLFEYFSETQRNKGNFPGRFSGRQFSNSRSEMNVSTLELGDSALYLCASRSDRGLWGNTIYFGEGSWLTVV.

The chain is built from TRBV29-1 and TRBJ2-2; 7 bases line up with TRBD1. The CDR3 runs 14 residues. Germline CDR1 is SQVTM and CDR2 is ANQGSEA. V lost 6 bases, J lost 4 bases, and 8 bases stayed unmatched. The CDR3 sequence: CSVATGLGTGELFF. CDR3 nucleotide sequence: TGCAGCGTGGCGACAGGGTTGGGCACCGGGGAGCTGTTTTTT.

For the CDR3, the DNA is TGTGCCAGCAGGGAGACAGGGGAGTATCAGCCCCAGCATTTT. Protein: CASRETGEYQPQHF. The chain combines TRBV28 with TRBJ1-5; TRBD1 matches at 8 bases. Per germline, CDR1 MDHEN and CDR2 SYDVKM. This CDR3 is built from 14 residues. V trimming: 6 bases; J trimming: 5 bases; junction bases outside the gene matches: 6.

This sequence joins TRBV19 and TRBJ2-7; D call uncertain. Between the trimmed V and J ends, which lost 7 bases and 1 base, there was a span of 11 bases. There are 13 residues in the CDR3. CDR1 and CDR2 from the germline V gene are LNHDA and SQIVND (reference sequence). The CDR3 region is CASKSTDSYEQYF. The CDR3 region has the DNA TGTGCCAGTAAAAGCACAGATTCCTACGAGCAGTACTTC.

The chain carries TRBV29-1 and TRBJ2-3; no clear D. CDR1 and CDR2 from the germline V gene are SQVTM and ANQGSEA. V gave up 7 bases and J gave up 2 bases, with 10 bases separating them. This CDR3 spans 12 amino acids. This CDR3 is CSAARPTDTQYF. CDR3 nucleotides: TGCAGCGCGGCGCGGCCCACAGATACGCAGTATTTT.

The J gene is TRBJ2-5, the V gene TRBV10-3; tentative D call: TRBD1 (6 bases). CDR3 length equals 12 residues. The germline V and J ends were trimmed by 10 bases and 5 bases, with 14 bases remaining between them. Germline-derived CDR1 and CDR2 are ENHRY and SYGVKD. The CDR3 sequence is CATGQSGETQYF. The CDR3 DNA follows: TGTGCCACCGGACAGTCCGGGGAGACCCAGTACTTC.

The CDR3 sequence: CASSLSGWEKLFF. CDR3 bases: TGTGCCAGCAGCCTGTCCGGTTGGGAAAAACTGTTTTTT. The chain couples TRBV7-8 to TRBJ1-4; D is undetermined. V shed 5 bases and J shed 8 bases, with 12 bases lying between them. The CDR3 spans 13 residues. Per germline, CDR1 SGHVS and CDR2 FQNEAQ.

The CDR3 DNA reads TGTGCCAGCAGTCTTGCCCGGGAGCAGTACTTC. It translates to CASSLAREQYF. The V and J genes are TRBV28 and TRBJ2-7; D not certain. This CDR3 is 11 amino acids long. Germline loops: CDR1 MDHEN, CDR2 SYDVKM. V gave up 5 bases and J gave up 7 bases, with 9 bases separating them.

The chain is built from TRBV4-1 and TRBJ2-3, with 7 bases aligning to TRBD2. The length of the CDR3 is 17 residues. V trimming: 3 bases; J trimming: 6 bases; junction bases outside the gene matches: 15. Germline values: CDR1 MGHRA, CDR2 YSYEKL. The CDR3 DNA sequence: TGCGCCAGCAGCCAGCTGGGGGGGACCTTTCCGCCGGATACGCAGTATTTT. It codes for CASSQLGGTFPPDTQYF.

The V and J genes are TRBV11-2 and TRBJ1-5; no definite D call. The germline V and J ends were trimmed by 0 bases and 4 bases, with 10 bases remaining between them. Germline V gene lookup returns CDR1 SGHAT and CDR2 FQNNGV. The CDR3 sequence is 15 residues long. The CDR3 reads CASSLESRRNQPQHF. The CDR3, as DNA: TGTGCCAGCAGCTTAGAAAGCAGGCGTAATCAGCCCCAGCATTTT.

The chain is built from TRBV27 and TRBJ2-3; 8 nucleotides agree with TRBD2. The J segment lost 5 bases and the V segment lost 2 bases, leaving 3 bases of the junction unmatched. CDR3 length: 14 amino acids. CDR1 and CDR2 (germline): MNHEY, SMNVEV (reference sequence). The CDR3 coding sequence is TGTGCCAGCAGTTTAGCGGGGGGCGTAGATACGCAGTATTTT. Residues: CASSLAGGVDTQYF.

The chain combines TRBV30 with TRBJ2-7; D ambiguous. CDR3 size: 12 residues. V dropped 3 bases and J dropped 7 bases, with 13 bases sitting between them. Germline V gene sequence: CDR1 GTSNPN, CDR2 SVGIG (reference sequence). The CDR3 here is CAWSGSAREQYF. As DNA, the CDR3 is TGTGCCTGGAGCGGCAGTGCCAGGGAGCAGTACTTC.

This chain connects TRBV7-9 to TRBJ1-1; 10 nucleotides align to TRBD1. The junction had 6 bases not matched to a gene; V was cut back by 3 bases and J by 11 bases. Germline lookup yields CDR1 SEHNR and CDR2 FQNEAQ (reference sequence). CDR3 length: 13 amino acids. The CDR3 DNA is TGTGCCAGCAGCTTGGGACAGGGGTTGATCGCTTTCTTT. This gives the protein CASSLGQGLIAFF.

This chain connects TRBV6-2 or TRBV6-3 to TRBJ2-7; a possible D gene is TRBD1 (6 bases). The CDR3 sequence is 15 residues long. Per germline, CDR1 MNHEY and CDR2 SVGEGT. The V end was cut by 5 bases, the J end by 0 bases, with 14 bases between. The CDR3 DNA sequence: TGTGCCAGCAGTCCGCCGGGACACAACTCCTACGAGCAGTACTTC. This codes for CASSPPGHNSYEQYF.

This chain uses TRBV15 with TRBJ2-3, with 7 bases aligning to TRBD2. Germline assignment: CDR1 LNHNV and CDR2 YYDKDF (reference sequence). Trimming at V came to 9 bases and at J to 8 bases, leaving 11 bases not matched to a gene. This CDR3 spans 13 amino acids. Here the CDR3 reads CATPGLTPFTQYF. The CDR3 coding sequence is TGTGCCACTCCGGGACTAACCCCTTTTACGCAGTATTTT.

The V and J genes are TRBV7-2 and TRBJ2-2, with 7 bases fitting TRBD2. CDR3 size: 16 residues. Losses at the gene ends were 3 bases for V and 4 bases for J; bases not matched to a gene: 8. Germline loops: CDR1 SGHTA, CDR2 FQGNSA. The CDR3 DNA sequence: TGTGCCAGCAGCTTCCGTAAGGGGAGGGGCACCGGGGAGCTGTTTTTT. Its translation is CASSFRKGRGTGELFF.

V usage is TRBV5-5 and J usage is TRBJ2-6; tentative D call: TRBD1 (6 bases). The ends were cut back, 6 bases at V and 4 bases at J, with 17 bases in the middle. CDR1 SGHKS and CDR2 YYEKEE come from the germline V gene (reference sequence). The length of the CDR3 is 16 residues. The CDR3 is CASNALGAAGANVLTF. CDR3 in DNA: TGTGCCAGCAACGCCTTGGGGGCGGCCGGGGCCAACGTCCTGACTTTC.